This is a list of T cell receptor beta chains from one sample in a study of cytomegalovirus exposure and HLA in healthy donors. Libraries were prepared by immunoSEQ multiplex PCR; TCRdb keeps only in-frame clonotypes and omits some of them. The table includes more than 120,000 clones, around three quarters detected once. Sequenced: PBMCs. These receptors all stem from a middle-aged woman in good health and CMV-seropositive. The CDR3 runs from the conserved cysteine through the conserved F or W.

V gene: TRBV6-9
J gene: TRBJ2-7
CDR3 protein: CASSFEASSYEQYF

V gene: TRBV7-5
J gene: TRBJ2-7
CDR3 protein: CARSQIPGQGSSYEQYF

V gene: TRBV5-1
J gene: TRBJ1-3
CDR3 protein: CASSLIGVSGNTIYF

V gene: TRBV27
J gene: TRBJ2-1
CDR3 protein: CASSSPPYNEQFF

V gene: TRBV5-8
J gene: TRBJ1-4
CDR3 protein: CASSLFGKLFF

V gene: TRBV6-1
J gene: TRBJ2-3
CDR3 protein: CASSERDMAGDTQYF

V gene: TRBV5-8
J gene: TRBJ2-5
CDR3 protein: CASSLGASRQETQYF

V gene: TRBV11-3
J gene: TRBJ2-3
CDR3 protein: CASSSGLAFTDTQYF

V gene: TRBV18
J gene: TRBJ2-3
CDR3 protein: CASSPRQASDTQYF

V gene: TRBV11-2
J gene: TRBJ1-6
CDR3 protein: CASSLDHRAGYSPLHF

V gene: TRBV9
J gene: TRBJ1-2
CDR3 protein: CASRGVRDRSYGYTF

V gene: TRBV5-1
J gene: TRBJ1-1
CDR3 protein: CASSLAGQGNTEAFF

V gene: TRBV6-5
J gene: TRBJ1-4
CDR3 protein: CASRYTATNEKLFF

V gene: TRBV28
J gene: TRBJ1-5
CDR3 protein: CASSLGRTQSNQPQHF

V gene: TRBV6-5
J gene: TRBJ2-1
CDR3 protein: CASSYSRSNEQFF